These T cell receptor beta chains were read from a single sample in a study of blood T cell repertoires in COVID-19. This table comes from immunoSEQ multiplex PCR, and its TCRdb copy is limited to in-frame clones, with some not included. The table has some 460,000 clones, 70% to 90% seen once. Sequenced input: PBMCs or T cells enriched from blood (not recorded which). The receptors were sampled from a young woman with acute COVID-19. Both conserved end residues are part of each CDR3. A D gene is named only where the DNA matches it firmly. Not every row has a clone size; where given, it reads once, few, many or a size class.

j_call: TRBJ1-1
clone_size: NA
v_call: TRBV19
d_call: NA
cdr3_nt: TGTGCCAGTAGTTTCTTCGGGAACACTGAAGCTTTCTTT
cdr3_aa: CASSFFGNTEAFF

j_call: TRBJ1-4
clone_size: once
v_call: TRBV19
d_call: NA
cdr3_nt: TGTGCCAGTAGTCTCCGCTACGAAAAACTGTTTTTT
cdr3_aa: CASSLRYEKLFF

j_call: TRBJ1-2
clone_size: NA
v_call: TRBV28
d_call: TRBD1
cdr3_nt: TGTGCCAGCAGTTTCGTCAACAGGGGTGGCTACACCTTC
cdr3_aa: CASSFVNRGGYTF

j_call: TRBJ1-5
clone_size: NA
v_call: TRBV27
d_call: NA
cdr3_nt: TGTGCCAGCAGTCTCGTAGGGAGTCAGCCCCAGCATTTT
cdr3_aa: CASSLVGSQPQHF

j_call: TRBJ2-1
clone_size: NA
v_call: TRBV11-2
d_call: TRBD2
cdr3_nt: TGTGCCAGCAGCTCGGGACTAGCGACCTACAATGAGCAGTTCTTC
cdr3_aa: CASSSGLATYNEQFF

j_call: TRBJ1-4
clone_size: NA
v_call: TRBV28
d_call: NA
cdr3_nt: TGTGCCAGCAGTGCCCTAAGGAGGGGCGTCAATGAAAAACTGTTTTTT
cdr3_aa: CASSALRRGVNEKLFF

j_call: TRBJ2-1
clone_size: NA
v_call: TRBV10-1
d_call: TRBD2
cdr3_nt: TGCGCCTCTACTAGCGGAAACTACAATGAGCAGTTCTTC
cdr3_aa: CASTSGNYNEQFF

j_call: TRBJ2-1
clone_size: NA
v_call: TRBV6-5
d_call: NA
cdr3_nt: TGTGCCAGCAGTTATCCGACAGGAACAGGCAATGAGCAGTTCTTC
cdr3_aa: CASSYPTGTGNEQFF

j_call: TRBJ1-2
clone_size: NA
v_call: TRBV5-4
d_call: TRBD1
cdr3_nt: TGTGCCAGCAGCTGGGACAGGGAAAATGGCTACACCTTC
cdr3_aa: CASSWDRENGYTF

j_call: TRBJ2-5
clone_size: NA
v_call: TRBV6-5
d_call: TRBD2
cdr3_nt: TGTGCCAGCAGTTACCGGCTAGCGGGAAGGCGGGAGACCCAGTACTTC
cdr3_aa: CASSYRLAGRRETQYF

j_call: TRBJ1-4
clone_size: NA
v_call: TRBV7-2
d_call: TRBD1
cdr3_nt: TGTGCCAGCAGCCCCGGGGGGGCAGGGGGATCTGAAAAACTGTTTTTT
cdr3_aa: CASSPGGAGGSEKLFF